One sample yielded the 15 T cell receptor beta chains listed below, sequenced in a study of CD8+ T cells in alopecia areata. Sequencing used cDNA as its template, made by extracting RNA and reverse transcribing it. Profiled with immunoSEQ multiplex PCR; TCRdb holds only in-frame clones, not every one. This repertoire shows fewer than 200,000 clones, about 60% found once; its top ten account for approximately 14%. Sequenced here: CD4+ T cells sorted from blood, sampled at week 0. The receptors originated from a human donor with alopecia areata.

The CDR3 protein is CASFPGVGGNQPQHF. In DNA form, the CDR3 reads TGTGCCAGCTTCCCAGGGGTCGGTGGGAATCAGCCCCAGCATTTT. This chain uses TRBV11-1 with TRBJ1-5, with D possibly TRBD1 on 6 matching bases. The CDR3 extends over 15 amino acids. Germline V gene lookup returns CDR1 SGHAT and CDR2 FQDESV (reference sequence). V dropped 8 bases and J dropped 4 bases, with 18 bases sitting between them.

The V call is TRBV29-1, the J call TRBJ1-5; TRBD1 matches 8 bases. V dropped 5 bases and J dropped 6; count of bases not matched to a gene: 9. CDR1 and CDR2 (germline): SQVTM, ANQGSEA. The CDR3 loop spans 14 amino acids. CDR3 region: CSVSQGDTSQPQHF. CDR3 coding DNA: TGCAGCGTTTCACAGGGGGACACATCTCAGCCCCAGCATTTT.

This sequence joins TRBV29-1 and TRBJ2-1, with D perhaps being TRBD1 or TRBD2 (6 bases each). The CDR3 is made up of 12 amino acids. Trimming stripped 4 bases from V and 5 bases from J, with 9 bases between. In germline, CDR1 is SQVTM, CDR2 ANQGSEA. CDR3 loop: CSVAGAHNEQFF. The CDR3, as DNA: TGCAGCGTTGCGGGGGCCCACAATGAGCAGTTCTTC.

The genes are TRBV19 and TRBJ2-6; TRBD2 matches 7 bases. Looked up from germline, CDR1 is LNHDA and CDR2 is SQIVND (reference sequence). After removal of 5 bases from V and 2 bases from J, the junction contained 3 bases not matched to a gene. This CDR3 has 15 residues. The CDR3: CASSLSGAGANVLTF. CDR3 nucleotides: TGTGCCAGTAGTCTAAGCGGGGCTGGGGCCAACGTCCTGACTTTC.

The CDR3 loop is CASSEKRNTGELFF. CDR3 sequence (DNA): TGTGCCAGCAGTGAGAAGCGGAACACCGGGGAGCTGTTTTTT. V usage is TRBV2 and J usage is TRBJ2-2; D unclear. This CDR3 region has 14 residues. V lost 3 bases to trimming and J lost 1 base, with 6 bases between them. Germline V gene data show CDR1 as SNHLY and CDR2 as FYNNEI.

The CDR3 is CASSEPTVTEAFF. In DNA form, the CDR3 reads TGTGCCAGCAGTGAACCGACAGTTACTGAAGCTTTCTTT. The gene calls are TRBV6-1 and TRBJ1-1, with D perhaps matching TRBD1 (5 bases). Germline V lookup: CDR1 MNHNS, CDR2 SASEGT. V was cut by 2 bases and J by 5 bases, with 9 bases left in between. The CDR3 spans 13 residues.

The CDR3 DNA reads as TGTGCCAGCGGACAGGCCCTCGCTGAAGCTTTCTTT. Translating gives CASGQALAEAFF. The V and J genes are TRBV2 and TRBJ1-1; 7 nucleotides agree with TRBD1. J was trimmed by 6 bases and V by 8 bases; bases with no gene match: 6. The germline V gene encodes CDR1 SNHLY and CDR2 FYNNEI. The CDR3 covers 12 residues.

V usage is TRBV2 and J usage is TRBJ1-4; possibly TRBD1 for D (6 bases). Germline loops: CDR1 SNHLY, CDR2 FYNNEI. Trimming pared 4 bases from V and 2 bases from J, leaving 11 bases between. The CDR3 extends over 15 amino acids. The CDR3 region is CASSGGLGTNEKLFF. DNA for the CDR3: TGTGCCAGCAGTGGGGGGCTGGGGACTAATGAAAAACTGTTTTTT.

This clone was observed once. The chain carries TRBV25-1 and TRBJ1-6, with unresolved D. V gave up 2 bases and J gave up 9 bases, with 11 bases separating them. The CDR3 extends over 14 amino acids. The germline V gene encodes CDR1 MGHDK and CDR2 SYGVNS. The CDR3 spells CASSETGKGSPLHF. In DNA form, the CDR3 reads TGTGCCAGCAGTGAAACCGGGAAGGGTTCACCCCTCCACTTT.

This clone was detected only once. The chain has TRBV29-1 and TRBJ1-1; 7 nucleotides align to TRBD1. Per the germline V gene, CDR1 is SQVTM and CDR2 is ANQGSEA. The CDR3 is made up of 14 amino acids. J gave up 5 bases and V 3 bases, and 9 bases lay outside the gene matches. CDR3 DNA: TGCAGCGTTGAGCCGCGACAGGGTATGACTGAAGCTTTCTTT. Residues: CSVEPRQGMTEAFF.

This chain links TRBV6-6 with TRBJ2-7, with D possibly being TRBD1 or TRBD2 (6 bases each). Trimming shortened V by 6 bases and J by 2 bases, and 14 bases separated the two germline ends. Germline loops: CDR1 MNHNY, CDR2 SVGAGI (reference sequence). This CDR3 has 14 amino acids. The CDR3 sequence: CASRPRGRPYEQYF. DNA for the CDR3: TGTGCCAGCAGACCACGGGGGCGCCCCTACGAGCAGTACTTC.

This chain uses TRBV6-4 with TRBJ2-7; unclear D gene. Trimming removed 2 bases from V and 2 bases from J, with 13 bases in between. This CDR3 spans 15 amino acids. CDR1 and CDR2 (germline): MRHNA, SNTAGT. CDR3 DNA: TGTGCCAGCAGTGACCCTAGGTCCGAGCCCTACGAGCAGTACTTC. Protein sequence: CASSDPRSEPYEQYF.

The chain recombines TRBV27 with TRBJ2-3, with 8 bases aligning to TRBD2. The CDR3 has 15 amino acids. J was trimmed by 4 bases and V by 3 bases; bases with no gene match: 6. CDR1 is MNHEY and CDR2 is SMNVEV in the germline V gene (reference sequence). CDR3 sequence reads: CASSFPSAGADTQYF. CDR3 coding DNA: TGTGCCAGCAGTTTCCCCTCAGCGGGAGCAGATACGCAGTATTTT.

The chain links TRBV27 to TRBJ1-5; 9 nucleotides line up with TRBD1. CDR3 size: 19 residues. Trimming removed 1 base from V and 4 bases from J; junction bases left unmatched: 14. Germline values: CDR1 MNHEY, CDR2 SMNVEV (reference sequence). The CDR3 DNA reads as TGTGCCAGCAGTTTATTAGGGACAGGGATCCAAGCCCTTAATCAGCCCCAGCATTTT. Its protein product is CASSLLGTGIQALNQPQHF.

This clone has just a few counts. The CDR3 DNA is TGTGCCAGCAGCCGTACGAATGAAAAACTGTTTTTT. It translates to CASSRTNEKLFF. This chain links TRBV7-6 with TRBJ1-4; no definite D call. Per the germline V gene, CDR1 is SGHVS and CDR2 is FNYEAQ. V lost 5 bases to trimming and J lost 5 bases, with 6 bases between them. The CDR3 consists of 12 residues. Using reference TRBV7-6 and TRBJ1-4 for the parts outside the CDR3, the full variable domain is GAGVSQSPRYKVTKRGQDVALRCDPISGHVSLYWYRQALGQGPEFLTYFNYEAQQDKSGLPNDRFSAERPEGSISTLTIQRTEQRDSAMYRCASSRTNEKLFFGSGTQLSVL.